These 23 T cell receptor beta chains came from one sample sequenced in a study of T-cell reconstitution after alpha-beta-depleted transplantation in children. A TCRbeta library incorporating unique molecular identifiers was prepared. One entry per CDR3 protein results from TCRdb running MiXCR on the PCR reads. The data contain hundreds of thousands of distinct CDR3 sequences, around 10% of them singletons. Sequences were derived from PBMCs from the stem cell graft donor, sampled from the stem cell graft. Receptor source: a human donor who donated a stem cell graft to a child with acute lymphoblastic leukemia.

The V gene is TRBV24-1, the J gene TRBJ2-7; D may be TRBD2 (5 bases). The V gene lost 3 bases and the J gene lost 6 bases, with 11 bases spanning the gap. The CDR3 is 13 amino acids. Germline V gene data show CDR1 as KGHDR and CDR2 as SFDVKD. For the CDR3, the DNA is TGTGCCACCAGTGATCGGACGGGAAGCGAGCAGTACTTC. It is translated as CATSDRTGSEQYF.

In its sample, this clonotype was seen a few times. CDR3 coding DNA: TGTGCCAGCAGCTTAGGCAGGTTGAACGAGCAGTACTTC. Encoded protein: CASSLGRLNEQYF. This chain connects TRBV7-9 to TRBJ2-7; no definite D call. The CDR3 loop spans 13 amino acids. V was pared by 1 base and J by 5 bases, with 9 bases between. Germline assignment: CDR1 SEHNR and CDR2 FQNEAQ (reference sequence).

Regarding this clonotype: A read error may produce the germline difference seen at one junction end. The chain is built from TRBV4-1 and TRBJ1-6; possible D gene TRBD1, 5 bases. The CDR3 covers 14 residues. The germline CDR1 and CDR2 sequences are MGHRA and YSYEKL. CDR3 in amino acids: CDSSQDGGGSPLHF. In DNA, the CDR3 is TGCGACAGCAGCCAAGATGGTGGGGGATCACCCCTCCACTTT.

This clonotype appeared many times. CDR3: CASSQGTGANTEAFF. In nucleotides, the CDR3 is TGTGCCAGCAGCCAAGGGACAGGGGCGAACACTGAAGCTTTCTTT. V usage is TRBV3-1 and J usage is TRBJ1-1; the match to TRBD1 covers 9 bases. Per germline, CDR1 LGHDT and CDR2 YNNKEL (reference sequence). The CDR3 covers 15 residues. Losses at the gene ends were 1 base for V and 1 base for J; bases not matched to a gene: 1.

This clonotype has a handful of counts. For the CDR3, the DNA is TGTGCCAGCAGCTTGAGACAGGGCTTCCAAGAGACCCAGTACTTC. Translated: CASSLRQGFQETQYF. The chain recombines TRBV5-8 with TRBJ2-5; TRBD1 matches 7 bases. The CDR3 runs 15 residues. V trimming: 1 base; J trimming: 1 base; junction bases outside the gene matches: 4. Germline V gives CDR1 SGHTS, CDR2 YDEGEE.

This chain joins TRBV12-3 or TRBV12-4 and TRBJ2-5; D is perhaps TRBD1 (5 bases). The CDR3 is made up of 15 amino acids. Trimming took off 6 bases at V and 4 bases at J, with 18 bases between the two ends. CDR3 nucleotides: TGTGCCAGCAGCCCGGCAGGGCCTTATAGAGAGACCCAGTACTTC. Its protein product is CASSPAGPYRETQYF.

DNA of the CDR3: TGCGCCAGCAGTTCGGAGGACACAACATACTACAATGAGCAGTTCTTC. Amino acids: CASSSEDTTYYNEQFF. V gene TRBV5-1 combines with J gene TRBJ2-1, with D perhaps given as TRBD1 or TRBD2 (5 bases each). The ends were cut back, 5 bases at V and 3 bases at J, with 18 bases in the middle. The germline V gene encodes CDR1 SGHRS and CDR2 YFSETQ. This CDR3 comprises 16 residues. The whole variable domain, filled in from reference TRBV5-1 and TRBJ2-1, reads KAGVTQTPRYLIKTRGQQVTLSCSPISGHRSVSWYQQTPGQGLQFLFEYFSETQRNKGNFPGRFSGRQFSNSRSEMNVSTLELGDSALYLCASSSEDTTYYNEQFFGPGTRLTVL.

This clonotype was counted ten times or more. The genes are TRBV12-3 or TRBV12-4 and TRBJ1-1; weak D call: TRBD1 (5 bases). V gave up 2 bases and J gave up 1 base, with 8 bases separating them. This CDR3 has 14 amino acids. This CDR3 reads CASSLWGENTEAFF. The CDR3 DNA reads as TGTGCCAGCAGTTTATGGGGGGAGAACACTGAAGCTTTCTTT.

The chain combines TRBV5-1 with TRBJ1-1; D unresolved. The CDR3 contains 14 residues. Trimming stripped 4 bases from V and 0 bases from J, with 10 bases between. Germline assignment: CDR1 SGHRS and CDR2 YFSETQ. CDR3 protein: CASSPVGVNTEAFF. The CDR3 DNA reads TGCGCCAGCAGCCCGGTTGGGGTGAACACTGAAGCTTTCTTT.

This clonotype was observed at least ten times. This chain connects TRBV30 to TRBJ2-5; D unresolved. The germline CDR1 and CDR2 sequences are GTSNPN and SVGIG (reference sequence). V shed 3 bases and J shed 2 bases, with 4 bases lying between them. The CDR3 spans 11 residues. The CDR3 bases are TGTGCCTGGAGCAAACAAGAGACCCAGTACTTC. Translation: CAWSKQETQYF.

This clonotype has just a few counts. The rearrangement joins TRBV20-1 to TRBJ2-5, with 10 bases aligning to TRBD2. Germline values: CDR1 DFQATT, CDR2 SNEGSKA (reference sequence). V lost 4 bases and J lost 0; bases outside the gene matches: 11. This CDR3 has 17 residues. In nucleotides, the CDR3 is TGCAGTGCTATTGGGACTAGCGCCGGGCAGTACCAAGAGACCCAGTACTTC. This gives the protein CSAIGTSAGQYQETQYF.

The chain combines TRBV12-3 or TRBV12-4 with TRBJ1-4, with D perhaps matching TRBD1 (5 bases). CDR3 length: 14 residues. Trimming shortened V by 7 bases and J by 3 bases, and 12 bases separated the two germline ends. The CDR3 DNA reads as TGTGCCAGCACCACGACAGCGGCTAATGAAAAACTGTTTTTT. This translates into CASTTTAANEKLFF.

This clonotype was counted ten times or more. The chain uses TRBV6-1 and TRBJ2-1; D may be TRBD1 (6 bases). CDR1 and CDR2 (germline): MNHNS, SASEGT. The CDR3 loop spans 15 amino acids. V gave up 5 bases and J gave up 4 bases, with 15 bases separating them. CDR3 sequence (DNA): TGTGCCAGCAGTCAACAGGGTTTGGGGTACAATGAGCAGTTCTTC. This translates into CASSQQGLGYNEQFF.

The chain couples TRBV7-9 to TRBJ2-5; D remains ambiguous. The CDR3 totals 12 residues. V dropped 5 bases and J dropped 4 bases, with 8 bases sitting between them. Germline assignment: CDR1 SEHNR and CDR2 FQNEAQ (reference sequence). The CDR3 region has the DNA TGTGCCAGCAGCCCACAAGGAGAGACCCAGTACTTC. Its protein product is CASSPQGETQYF.

This clonotype was recorded a few times. The chain combines TRBV5-1 with TRBJ2-7; D may be TRBD2 (6 bases). The CDR3 covers 13 residues. The V end was cut by 0 bases, the J end by 6 bases, with 10 bases between. Germline loops: CDR1 SGHRS, CDR2 YFSETQ. The CDR3 is CASSLGQGGEQYF. DNA for the CDR3: TGCGCCAGCAGCTTGGGGCAGGGAGGCGAGCAGTACTTC.

This clonotype was counted only a few times. The J gene is TRBJ2-6, the V gene TRBV7-2, with D uncertain. The V end was cut by 4 bases, the J end by 0 bases, with 19 bases between. CDR3 length: 19 amino acids. The V gene's germline CDR1 is SGHTA and CDR2 FQGNSA. The DNA for the CDR3 is TGTGCCAGCAGCTCCTATGCCCGGGTCTCCAGCTCTGGGGCCAACGTCCTGACTTTC. Translation gives CASSSYARVSSSGANVLTF.

This clonotype turned up a few times. The CDR3 loop is CASSLNRLNEQYF. CDR3 DNA sequence: TGTGCCAGCAGCTTAAACAGGTTGAACGAGCAGTACTTC. This chain joins TRBV7-2 and TRBJ2-7, with D maybe TRBD1 (5 bases). Germline values: CDR1 SGHTA, CDR2 FQGNSA. Trimming took 2 bases from V and 5 from J, leaving 10 bases between them. The CDR3 runs to 13 residues.

This clonotype has a handful of counts. The chain joins TRBV7-9 to TRBJ2-7; either TRBD1 or TRBD2 may supply D (5 bases each). CDR3 length: 14 residues. Germline CDR1 reads SEHNR; CDR2 reads FQNEAQ (reference sequence). Trimming stripped 3 bases from V and 0 bases from J, with 9 bases between. In DNA form, the CDR3 reads TGTGCCAGCAGCTTGGGACCCAGCTCCTACGAGCAGTACTTC. Amino acid sequence: CASSLGPSSYEQYF.

The table lists this clonotype with a few counts. The CDR3 DNA sequence: TGTGCCAGCAGCAGATCCCCGACCGGGGAGCTGTTTTTT. Amino acids: CASSRSPTGELFF. V gene TRBV11-3 combines with J gene TRBJ2-2, with no clear D. This CDR3 is built from 13 residues. Germline V gives CDR1 SGHNT, CDR2 YENEEA. The V and J ends lost 5 bases and 5 bases respectively, with 9 bases between them.

This clonotype has at least ten counts. The chain has TRBV20-1 and TRBJ1-5, with 10 bases fitting TRBD1. After removal of 5 bases from V and 3 bases from J, the junction contained 4 bases not matched to a gene. CDR3 length equals 14 residues. Germline CDR1 DFQATT, CDR2 SNEGSKA (reference sequence). The CDR3 DNA follows: TGCAGTGCTGGGACAGGGGAAAACAATCAGCCCCAGCATTTT. Its protein product is CSAGTGENNQPQHF.

This clonotype has a count of ten or more. The chain uses TRBV24-1 and TRBJ2-3, with a weak D call TRBD1 (5 bases). Deletions cut 4 bases from V and 1 base from J, with 20 bases between. CDR1 and CDR2 (germline): KGHDR, SFDVKD. The CDR3 is 18 amino acids. The CDR3, as DNA: TGTGCCACCAGTGACCCCGAAGTCAGGGATCAAGGCACAGATACGCAGTATTTT. As protein: CATSDPEVRDQGTDTQYF.

The V gene is TRBV19, the J gene TRBJ1-6; D is unclear. The CDR3 covers 15 residues. From germline, CDR1 is LNHDA and CDR2 SQIVND (reference sequence). Between the trimmed V and J ends, which lost 0 bases and 9 bases, there was a span of 12 bases. CDR3 DNA: TGTGCCAGTAGTATAGAGGCCGAGGCGAGTTCACCCCTCCACTTT. Its translation: CASSIEAEASSPLHF.

This clonotype was found many times. V usage is TRBV7-2 and J usage is TRBJ1-2, with 8 bases lining up with TRBD1. The CDR3 runs 15 residues. Unmatched junction bases numbered 12, after V lost 6 bases and J lost 6 bases. The germline CDR1 and CDR2 sequences are SGHTA and FQGNSA. This CDR3 is CASSKGGQEVNGYTF. The CDR3 DNA is TGTGCCAGCAGTAAGGGGGGACAGGAGGTGAATGGCTACACCTTC.